This TCR beta chain was captured by sequencing in a study of blood T cell repertoires in COVID-19. In the study overall: Samples taken during acute and convalescent COVID-19 were collected in the United States, Italy and Spain. T cells, B-cell-depleted T cells, or PBMCs provided the cDNA or gDNA that served as material.

Original processing notes: Estimation of nucleated cell counts relied on the amplification of reference gene primers. Produced via immunoSEQ multiplex PCR; TCRdb's table is partial and in-frame only. V and J calls and clone size are as listed in that table; D and trimming were resolved from the DNA. The data hold 250,000 to 350,000 clones, with under 85% observed a single time. Patients at the Seattle site were enrolled during active infection and followed longitudinally. The germline V gene has CDR1 LNHDA and CDR2 SQIVND (reference sequence). With 7 bases clipped from V and 1 base from J, the junction kept 6 bases outside the gene matches. The CDR3 sequence is 16 residues long.

The receptor was isolated from a human donor with COVID-19, enrolled during active disease. The donor label of this sample is uncertain. This chain connects TRBV19 to TRBJ2-2; 10 bases are shared with TRBD1. The sequencing sample was made of peripheral blood. The CDR3 reads CASTTRDRGNTGELFF. The DNA of the CDR3 is TGTGCCAGTACCACCCGGGACAGGGGGAACACCGGGGAGCTGTTTTTT.